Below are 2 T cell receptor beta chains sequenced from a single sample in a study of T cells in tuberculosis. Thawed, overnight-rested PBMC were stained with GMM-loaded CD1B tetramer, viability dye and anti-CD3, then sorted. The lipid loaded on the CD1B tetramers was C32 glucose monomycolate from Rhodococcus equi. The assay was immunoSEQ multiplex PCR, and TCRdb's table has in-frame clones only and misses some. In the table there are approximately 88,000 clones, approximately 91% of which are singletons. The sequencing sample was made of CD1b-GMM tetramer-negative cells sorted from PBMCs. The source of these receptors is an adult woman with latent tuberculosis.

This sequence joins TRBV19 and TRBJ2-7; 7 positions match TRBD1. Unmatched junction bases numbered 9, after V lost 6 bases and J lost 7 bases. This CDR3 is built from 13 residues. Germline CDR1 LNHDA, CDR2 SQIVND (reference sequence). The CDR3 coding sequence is TGTGCCAGTAGCGGGACAGTCGGTACGGAGCAGTACGTC. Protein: CASSGTVGTEQYV.

CDR3: CASSELGTRAFF. In nucleotides, the CDR3 is TGTGCCAGCAGTGAATTGGGGACTAGGGCTTTCTTT. The rearrangement links TRBV6-1 to TRBJ1-1; TRBD1 might be the D (5 bases). Germline V gene lookup returns CDR1 MNHNS and CDR2 SASEGT. The ends were cut back, 2 bases at V and 11 bases at J, with 12 bases in the middle. CDR3 size: 12 residues.